The source of this TCR beta chain is a study of blood T cell repertoires in COVID-19. Data came from immunoSEQ multiplex PCR; TCRdb stores just in-frame clones and leaves some out. The data contain 200,000 or so clones, about 90% of them singletons. V shed 3 bases and J 0 bases; nucleotides not matched to a gene: 5. This CDR3 is built from 17 residues. Germline V gene data show CDR1 as LGHDT and CDR2 as YNNKEL (reference sequence). V gene TRBV3-1 (or the pseudogene TRBV3-2) combines with J gene TRBJ2-6, with 7 bases fitting TRBD2. The specimen sequenced was peripheral blood. The source of this sequence is a man aged 30 to 45 with COVID-19, enrolled during active disease. The CDR3 coding sequence is TGTGCCAGCAGCCAGACCCCGGGAGGCTCTGGGGCCAACGTCCTGACTTTC. It is translated as CASSQTPGGSGANVLTF.